This T cell receptor (beta chain) was found in a study of CD8 T cells in Susac syndrome. RNA in amounts of roughly 0.45 to 1 ug was reverse transcribed with random hexamers. TCR beta CDR3 was amplified by immunoSEQ multiplex PCR. This amplification extended across 54 Vbeta and 13 Jbeta segments. MiXCR was run by TCRdb on the immunoSEQ multiplex PCR reads, yielding one entry per CDR3 protein. The sample yields approximately 140,000 distinct CDR3 sequences, approximately 95% seen once. Blood CD8+ and CD4+ T cells underwent high-throughput TCR beta sequencing. While serving as controls, healthy donors were matched for age and sex. The CD8+ and CD4+ T cells were negatively isolated, with the TEMRA cells enriched by FACS. This receptor was identified in a human donor in good health. The sample comprised CD8+ T cells from PBMCs.

CDR3 sequence: CASSQGTSVNTDTQYF. Written as DNA, the CDR3 is TGTGCCAGCAGCCAGGGGACTAGCGTGAACACAGATACGCAGTATTTT. The chain is built from TRBV7-9 and TRBJ2-3, with 10 bases identical to TRBD2. Germline V CDR1 and CDR2: SEHNR, FQNEAQ (reference sequence). The CDR3 runs to 16 residues. J lost 2 bases, V lost 5 bases, and 7 bases had no gene match. The full variable domain, its missing parts supplied by reference TRBV7-9 and TRBJ2-3, is DTGVSQNPRHKITKRGQNVTFRCDPISEHNRLYWYRQTLGQGPEFLTYFQNEAQLEKSRLLSDRFSAERPKGSFSTLEIQRTEQGDSAMYLCASSQGTSVNTDTQYFGPGTRLTVL.